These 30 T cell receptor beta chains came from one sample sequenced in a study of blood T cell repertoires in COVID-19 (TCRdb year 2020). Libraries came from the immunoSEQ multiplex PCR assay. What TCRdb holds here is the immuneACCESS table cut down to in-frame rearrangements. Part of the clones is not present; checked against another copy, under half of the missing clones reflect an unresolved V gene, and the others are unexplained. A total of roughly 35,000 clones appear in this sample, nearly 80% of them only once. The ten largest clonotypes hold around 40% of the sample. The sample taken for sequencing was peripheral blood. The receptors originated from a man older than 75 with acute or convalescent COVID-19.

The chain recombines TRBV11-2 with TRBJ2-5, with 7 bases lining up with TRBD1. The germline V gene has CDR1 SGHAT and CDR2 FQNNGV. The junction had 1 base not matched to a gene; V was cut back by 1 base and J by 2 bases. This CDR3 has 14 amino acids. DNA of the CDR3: TGTGCCAGCAGCTTAGGGGACAGACAAGAGACCCAGTACTTC. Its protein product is CASSLGDRQETQYF.

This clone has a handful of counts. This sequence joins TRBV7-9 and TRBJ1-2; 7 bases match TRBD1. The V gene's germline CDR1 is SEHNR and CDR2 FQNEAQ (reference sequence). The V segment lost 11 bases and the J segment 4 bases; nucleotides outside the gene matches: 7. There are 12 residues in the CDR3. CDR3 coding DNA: TGTGCCGGGGGGACAGCCCTCTATGGCTACACCTTC. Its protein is CAGGTALYGYTF.

The CDR3 region is CASSLRAGGSDTQYF. DNA of the CDR3: TGTGCCAGCAGCCTACGAGCGGGGGGGTCCGATACGCAGTATTTT. The chain couples TRBV9 to TRBJ2-3; 10 positions agree with TRBD2. Germline lookup yields CDR1 SGDLS and CDR2 YYNGEE. This CDR3 region has 15 residues. J lost 6 bases, V lost 4 bases, and 8 bases had no gene match.

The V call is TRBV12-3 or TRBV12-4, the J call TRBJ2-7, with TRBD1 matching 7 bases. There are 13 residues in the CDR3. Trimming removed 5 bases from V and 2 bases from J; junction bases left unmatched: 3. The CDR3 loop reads CASSPTGAYEQYF. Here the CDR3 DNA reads TGTGCCAGCAGTCCTACAGGGGCCTACGAGCAGTACTTC.

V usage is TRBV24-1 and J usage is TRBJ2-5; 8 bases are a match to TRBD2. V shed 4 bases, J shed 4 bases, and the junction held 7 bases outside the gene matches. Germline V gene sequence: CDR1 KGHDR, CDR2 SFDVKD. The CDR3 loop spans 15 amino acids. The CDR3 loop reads CATSDGAGAGETQYF. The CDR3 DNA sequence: TGTGCCACCAGTGACGGAGCGGGGGCGGGAGAGACCCAGTACTTC.

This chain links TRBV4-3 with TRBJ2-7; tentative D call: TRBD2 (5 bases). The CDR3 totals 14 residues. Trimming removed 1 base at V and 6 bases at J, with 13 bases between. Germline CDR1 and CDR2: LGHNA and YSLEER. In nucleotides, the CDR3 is TGCGCCAGCAGCCAAGGGGGAGCTCAAACCGAGCAGTACTTC. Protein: CASSQGGAQTEQYF.

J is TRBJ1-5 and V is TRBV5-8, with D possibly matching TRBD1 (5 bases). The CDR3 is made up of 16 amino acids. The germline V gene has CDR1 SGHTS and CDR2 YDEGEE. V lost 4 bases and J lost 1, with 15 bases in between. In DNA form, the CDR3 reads TGTGCCAGCAGCCGTGCGACAGAACCGAGCAATCAGCCCCAGCATTTT. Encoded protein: CASSRATEPSNQPQHF. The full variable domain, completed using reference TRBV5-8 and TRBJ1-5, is EAGVTQSPTHLIKTRGQQATLRCSPISGHTSVYWYQQALGLGLQFLLWYDEGEERNRGNFPPRFSGRQFPNYSSELNVNALELEDSALYLCASSRATEPSNQPQHFGDGTRLSIL.

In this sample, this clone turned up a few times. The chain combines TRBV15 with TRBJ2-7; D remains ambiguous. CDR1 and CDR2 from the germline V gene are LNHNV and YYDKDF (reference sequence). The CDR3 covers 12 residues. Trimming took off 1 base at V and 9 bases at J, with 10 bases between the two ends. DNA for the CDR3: TGTGCCACCAGCAGAGTCCCTCCAGTGCAGTACTTC. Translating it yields CATSRVPPVQYF. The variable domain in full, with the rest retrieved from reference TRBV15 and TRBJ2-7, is DAMVIQNPRYQVTQFGKPVTLSCSQTLNHNVMYWYQQKSSQAPKLLFHYYDKDFNNEADTPDNFQSRRPNTSFCFLDIRSPGLGDTAMYLCATSRVPPVQYFGPGTRLTVT.

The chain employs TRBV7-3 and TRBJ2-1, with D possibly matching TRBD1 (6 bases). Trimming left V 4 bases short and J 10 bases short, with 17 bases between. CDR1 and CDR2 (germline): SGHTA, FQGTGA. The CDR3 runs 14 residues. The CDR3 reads CASSSLLQGGEQFF. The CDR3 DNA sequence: TGTGCCAGCAGCTCCCTCCTACAGGGTGGAGAGCAGTTCTTC.

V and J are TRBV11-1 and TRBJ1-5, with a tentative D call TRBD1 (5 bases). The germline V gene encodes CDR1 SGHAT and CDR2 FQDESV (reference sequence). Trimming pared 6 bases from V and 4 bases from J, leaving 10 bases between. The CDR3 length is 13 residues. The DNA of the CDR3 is TGTGCCAGCAGTAAGGGGCAAAATCAGCCCCAGCATTTT. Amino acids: CASSKGQNQPQHF.

The CDR3 sequence is CASRSRSLRTGELFF. The CDR3 region has the DNA TGTGCCAGCAGATCACGTTCCCTGAGGACCGGGGAGCTGTTTTTT. The chain couples TRBV7-8 to TRBJ2-2; D is uncertain. V was shortened by 6 bases and J by 5 bases, with 16 bases between the two germline ends. This CDR3 is built from 15 residues. Germline V gene lookup returns CDR1 SGHVS and CDR2 FQNEAQ.

The CDR3 region is CASSGGTGLIRGEAFF. The CDR3 DNA sequence: TGCGCCAGCAGCGGCGGGACAGGCCTTATCAGAGGTGAAGCTTTCTTT. The V and J genes are TRBV5-1 and TRBJ1-1; 8 positions agree with TRBD1. Germline values: CDR1 SGHRS, CDR2 YFSETQ. The CDR3 has 16 residues. The junction had 15 bases not matched to a gene; V was cut back by 4 bases and J by 7 bases.

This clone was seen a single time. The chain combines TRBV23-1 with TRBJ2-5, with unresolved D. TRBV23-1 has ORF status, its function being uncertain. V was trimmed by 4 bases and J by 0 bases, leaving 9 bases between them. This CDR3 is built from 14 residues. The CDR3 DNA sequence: TGCGCCAGCAGTCTTGAGTTTTACCAAGAGACCCAGTACTTC. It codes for CASSLEFYQETQYF.

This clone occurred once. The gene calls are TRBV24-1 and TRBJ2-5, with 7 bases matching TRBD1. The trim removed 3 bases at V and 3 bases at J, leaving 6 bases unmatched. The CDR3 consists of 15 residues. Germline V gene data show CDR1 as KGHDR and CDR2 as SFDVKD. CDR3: CATSDPGQAEETQYF. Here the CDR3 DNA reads TGTGCCACCAGTGATCCCGGACAGGCTGAAGAGACCCAGTACTTC.

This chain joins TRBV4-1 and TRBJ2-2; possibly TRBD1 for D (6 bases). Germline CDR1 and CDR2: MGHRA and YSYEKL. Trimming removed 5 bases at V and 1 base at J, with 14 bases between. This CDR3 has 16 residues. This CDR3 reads CASSSTTDRNTGELFF. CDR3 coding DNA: TGCGCCAGCAGCTCCACCACGGACAGGAACACCGGGGAGCTGTTTTTT.

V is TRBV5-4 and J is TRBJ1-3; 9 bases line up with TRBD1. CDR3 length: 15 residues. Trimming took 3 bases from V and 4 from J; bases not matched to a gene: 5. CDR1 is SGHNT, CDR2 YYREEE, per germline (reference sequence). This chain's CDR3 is CASSSQQGAGNTIYF. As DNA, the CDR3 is TGTGCCAGCAGCTCCCAACAGGGGGCCGGAAACACCATATATTTT.

The CDR3: CASSDIRGQTNTIYF. DNA of the CDR3: TGCGCCAGCAGCGATATCCGGGGACAGACCAACACCATATATTTT. The genes are TRBV5-1 and TRBJ1-3; 7 nucleotides agree with TRBD1. After removal of 4 bases from V and 7 bases from J, the junction contained 11 bases not matched to a gene. Germline assignment: CDR1 SGHRS and CDR2 YFSETQ. This CDR3 is 15 amino acids long.

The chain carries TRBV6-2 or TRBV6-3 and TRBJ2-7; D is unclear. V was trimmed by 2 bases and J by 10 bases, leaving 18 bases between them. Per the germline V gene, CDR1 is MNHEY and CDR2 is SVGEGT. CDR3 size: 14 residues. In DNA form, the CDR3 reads TGTGCCAGCAGTTACGCAACTCAGTTGCGAGGCCAGTACTTC. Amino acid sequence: CASSYATQLRGQYF.

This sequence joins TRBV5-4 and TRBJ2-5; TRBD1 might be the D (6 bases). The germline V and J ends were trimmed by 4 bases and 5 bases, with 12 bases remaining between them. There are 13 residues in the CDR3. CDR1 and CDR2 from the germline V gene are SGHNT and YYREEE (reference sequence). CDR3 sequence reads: CASSPGTSETQYF. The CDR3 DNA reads TGTGCCAGCAGCCCCGGGACATCGGAGACCCAGTACTTC.

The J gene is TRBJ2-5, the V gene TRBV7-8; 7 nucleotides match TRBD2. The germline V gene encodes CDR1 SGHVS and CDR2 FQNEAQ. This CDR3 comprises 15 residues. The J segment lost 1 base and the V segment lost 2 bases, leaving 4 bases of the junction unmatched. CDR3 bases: TGTGCCAGCAGCTTATCCCGGGGGGTCCAAGAGACCCAGTACTTC. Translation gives CASSLSRGVQETQYF.

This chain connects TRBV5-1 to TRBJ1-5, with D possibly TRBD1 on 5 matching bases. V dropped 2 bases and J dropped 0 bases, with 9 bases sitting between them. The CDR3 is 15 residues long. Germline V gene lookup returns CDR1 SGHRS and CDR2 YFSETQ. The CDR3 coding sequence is TGCGCCAGCAGCTTTTCGGGGGATAGCAATCAGCCCCAGCATTTT. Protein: CASSFSGDSNQPQHF.

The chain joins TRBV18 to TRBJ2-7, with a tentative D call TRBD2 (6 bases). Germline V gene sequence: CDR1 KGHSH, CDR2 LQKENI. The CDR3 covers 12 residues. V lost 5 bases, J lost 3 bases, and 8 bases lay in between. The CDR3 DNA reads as TGTGCCAGCTCAAGGGGACTCTACGAGCAGTACTTC. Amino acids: CASSRGLYEQYF.

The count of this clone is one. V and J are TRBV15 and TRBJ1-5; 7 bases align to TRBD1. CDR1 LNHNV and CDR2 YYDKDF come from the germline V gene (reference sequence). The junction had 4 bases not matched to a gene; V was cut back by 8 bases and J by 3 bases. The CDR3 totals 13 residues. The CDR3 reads CATGQDLNQPQHF. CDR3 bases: TGTGCCACCGGACAGGACCTCAATCAGCCCCAGCATTTT.

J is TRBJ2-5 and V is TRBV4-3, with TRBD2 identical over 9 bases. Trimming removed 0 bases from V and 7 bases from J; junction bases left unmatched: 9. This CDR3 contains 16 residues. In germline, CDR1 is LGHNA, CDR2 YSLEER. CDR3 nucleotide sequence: TGCGCCAGCAGCCAAGATGTTAGCGGGGGCGCCGGGACCCAGTACTTC. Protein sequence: CASSQDVSGGAGTQYF.

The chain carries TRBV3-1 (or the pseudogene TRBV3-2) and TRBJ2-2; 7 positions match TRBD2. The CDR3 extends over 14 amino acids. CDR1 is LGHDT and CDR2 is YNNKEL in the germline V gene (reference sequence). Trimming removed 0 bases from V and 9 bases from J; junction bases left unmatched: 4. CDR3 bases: TGTGCCAGCAGCCAAGAACTAGCGACGAGGGAGCTGTTTTTT. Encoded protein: CASSQELATRELFF.

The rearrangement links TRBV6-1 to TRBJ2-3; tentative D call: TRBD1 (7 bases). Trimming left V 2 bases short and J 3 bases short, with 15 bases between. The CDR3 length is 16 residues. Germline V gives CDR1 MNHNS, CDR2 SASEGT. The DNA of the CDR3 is TGTGCCAGCAGTGAAACCCACGCAGGGGGGACAGATACGCAGTATTTT. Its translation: CASSETHAGGTDTQYF.

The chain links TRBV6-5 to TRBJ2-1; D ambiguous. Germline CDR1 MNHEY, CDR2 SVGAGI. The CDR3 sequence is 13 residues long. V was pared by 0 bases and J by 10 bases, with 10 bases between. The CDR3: CASSYSNAREQFF. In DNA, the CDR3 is TGTGCCAGCAGTTACTCGAATGCTAGGGAGCAGTTCTTC.

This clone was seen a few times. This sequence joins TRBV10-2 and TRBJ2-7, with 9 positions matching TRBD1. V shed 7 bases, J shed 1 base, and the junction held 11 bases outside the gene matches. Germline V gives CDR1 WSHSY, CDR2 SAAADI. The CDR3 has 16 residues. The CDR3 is CASIRSGTGNSYEQYF. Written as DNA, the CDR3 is TGCGCCAGCATCCGATCCGGGACAGGGAATTCCTACGAGCAGTACTTC.

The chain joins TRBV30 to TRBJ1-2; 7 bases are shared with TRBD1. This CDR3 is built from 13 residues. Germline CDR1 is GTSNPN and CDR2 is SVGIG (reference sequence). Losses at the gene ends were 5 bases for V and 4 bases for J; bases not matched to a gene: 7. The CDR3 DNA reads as TGTGCCTGGGGACAGGCATCTTCCTATGGCTACACCTTC. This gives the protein CAWGQASSYGYTF.

The CDR3 DNA is TGTGCCAGCAGCTTTTGGGGAGGGGCCACTGAAGCTTTCTTT. It yields the protein CASSFWGGATEAFF. The V call is TRBV7-9, the J call TRBJ1-1, with D possibly being TRBD1 (5 bases). V was pared by 3 bases and J by 4 bases, with 12 bases between. There are 14 residues in the CDR3. Germline V gene sequence: CDR1 SEHNR, CDR2 FQNEAQ (reference sequence). The variable domain in full, completed from reference TRBV7-9 and TRBJ1-1, reads DTGVSQNPRHKITKRGQNVTFRCDPISEHNRLYWYRQTLGQGPEFLTYFQNEAQLEKSRLLSDRFSAERPKGSFSTLEIQRTEQGDSAMYLCASSFWGGATEAFFGQGTRLTVV.